The present entry profiles one T cell receptor beta chain with its context. This CDR3 comprises 13 residues. V shed 5 bases and J 3 bases; nucleotides not matched to a gene: 3. CDR1 LNHNV and CDR2 YYDKDF come from the germline V gene (reference sequence). In TCRdb, the reads were re-called with MiXCR into one record per CDR3 protein. The repertoire has nearly 450,000 distinct CDR3 sequences, roughly a third of them found once; the top ten carry roughly 13%. The source of the sample is a study of T cell repertoires in cytomegalovirus infection. Sequences were obtained from PBMCs. This TCR was sampled from a human donor in good health (CMV status not recorded). Some clones in this sample may be carry-over from other donors' samples. The V and J genes are TRBV15 and TRBJ2-7, with TRBD1 matching 8 bases. CDR3 region: CATSGDRSYEQYF. The CDR3 DNA reads TGTGCCACCAGCGGGGACAGGAGCTACGAGCAGTACTTC.